This is a list of T cell receptor beta chains from one sample in a study of somatic mutations in cytotoxic T cells in rheumatoid arthritis. The data were produced by immunoSEQ multiplex PCR, yet TCRdb's version contains in-frame clones alone and is incomplete. The table lists about 14,000 clones, more than 60% of them singletons. Sample: CD8+ T cells sorted from blood. The receptors shown here come from an adult with rheumatoid arthritis. Each CDR3 is given with its conserved first and last residue.

TRBV10-3	TRBJ1-5	CDCTLSNQPQHF
TRBV2	TRBJ1-5	CASTHTDNQPQHF
TRBV6-6	TRBJ1-1	CASSYSVLTNTEAFF
TRBV29-1	TRBJ1-4	CSVEDGEELFF
TRBV5-4	TRBJ1-6	CASSLGRGDSPLHF
TRBV11-2	TRBJ1-6	CASSLEIGGTGNSPLHF
TRBV28	TRBJ1-2	CATLEGGISGYTF
TRBV4-1	TRBJ2-6	CASSPPGRGSGANVLTF
TRBV21-1	TRBJ2-7	CASSTRWLTTTYEQYF
TRBV5-1	TRBJ1-1	CASSLVAGDSPEAFF
TRBV28	TRBJ1-1	CASSPPQMIGNTEAFF
TRBV5-5	TRBJ1-4	CASSLAGPPNEKLFF
TRBV4-1	TRBJ1-1	CASSQVEGTEAFF
TRBV5-1	TRBJ2-5	CASSQIGTPKEGTQYF
TRBV4-1	TRBJ1-1	CASSQGETGTNTEAFF